Shown below are 30 T cell receptor beta chains from a single sample sequenced in a study of T cell clonotyping in hematopoietic cell transplantation. Assay: immunoSEQ multiplex PCR; the TCRdb copy retains only in-frame clones and omits some. The data hold 55,000 to 70,000 clones, with around 94% observed a single time. Sequenced input: peripheral blood mononuclear cells. The receptors stem from a man aged 45-65 years in good health. Some clones in this sample may be carry-over from other donors' samples.

This clone was counted a few times. The chain combines TRBV7-2 with TRBJ2-7; 11 bases fit TRBD2. The germline V gene encodes CDR1 SGHTA and CDR2 FQGNSA. The junction had 11 bases not matched to a gene; V was cut back by 6 bases and J by 1 base. The CDR3 runs to 17 residues. The CDR3 is CASRGPPGLADSYEQYF. Here the CDR3 DNA reads TGTGCCAGCAGAGGTCCCCCGGGACTAGCGGATTCCTACGAGCAGTACTTC.

This clone was observed once. The rearrangement links TRBV6-5 to TRBJ1-2; 9 nucleotides match TRBD1. The CDR3 sequence is 14 residues long. Trimming cost V 6 bases and J 2 bases; bases outside gene matches: 4. Germline lookup yields CDR1 MNHEY and CDR2 SVGAGI. The DNA of the CDR3 is TGTGCCAGCAGCGCAGACAGGGGGAACTATGGCTACACCTTC. Encoded protein: CASSADRGNYGYTF.

The chain is built from TRBV7-9 and TRBJ1-1; D ambiguous. V was pared by 6 bases and J by 0 bases, with 11 bases between. Germline V gene sequence: CDR1 SEHNR, CDR2 FQNEAQ (reference sequence). The CDR3 runs to 14 residues. CDR3 in amino acids: CASRGGLMNTEAFF. For the CDR3, the DNA is TGTGCCAGCAGGGGCGGACTGATGAACACTGAAGCTTTCTTT.

V usage is TRBV28 and J usage is TRBJ2-6; a weak D match, TRBD2 (5 bases). CDR3 length equals 15 residues. Germline V gene data show CDR1 as MDHEN and CDR2 as SYDVKM. V dropped 7 bases and J dropped 0 bases, with 10 bases sitting between them. The CDR3 loop is CASTSGISGANVLTF. In DNA, the CDR3 is TGTGCCAGCACCTCGGGAATCTCTGGGGCCAACGTCCTGACTTTC.

This CDR3 is CASSSLIATQYF. CDR3 sequence (DNA): TGTGCCAGCAGCTCGTTGATAGCTACGCAGTATTTT. The chain links TRBV7-9 to TRBJ2-3; no clear D. This CDR3 spans 12 amino acids. Germline V gives CDR1 SEHNR, CDR2 FQNEAQ (reference sequence). Trimming stripped 4 bases from V and 8 bases from J, with 10 bases between.

V gene TRBV4-1 combines with J gene TRBJ1-2; no clear D. The CDR3 extends over 12 amino acids. Trimming removed 1 base from V and 7 bases from J, with 7 bases in between. CDR1 is MGHRA, CDR2 YSYEKL, per germline. The DNA of the CDR3 is TGCGCCAGCAGCCAAGGGACCGCTGGCTACACCTTC. This translates into CASSQGTAGYTF.

The chain links TRBV28 to TRBJ1-3; 7 bases are shared with TRBD1. Trimming cost V 2 bases and J 3 bases; bases outside gene matches: 1. CDR3 length equals 14 residues. The germline gives CDR1 MDHEN, CDR2 SYDVKM. The CDR3 sequence: CASSLGDSGNTIYF. CDR3 nucleotide sequence: TGTGCCAGCAGTTTAGGGGACAGTGGAAACACCATATATTTT. The full variable domain, its missing parts supplied by reference TRBV28 and TRBJ1-3, is DVKVTQSSRYLVKRTGEKVFLECVQDMDHENMFWYRQDPGLGLRLIYFSYDVKMKEKGDIPEGYSVSREKKERFSLILESASTNQTSMYLCASSLGDSGNTIYFGEGSWLTVV.

The gene calls are TRBV9 and TRBJ1-1, with D perhaps TRBD1 (5 bases). The CDR3 is 16 amino acids. From germline, CDR1 is SGDLS and CDR2 YYNGEE. Between the trimmed V and J ends, which lost 0 bases and 8 bases, there was a span of 20 bases. The CDR3, as DNA: TGTGCCAGCAGCGTAGTTGGGGGGGGACTAAACTCCGAAGCTTTCTTT. Translated: CASSVVGGGLNSEAFF.

The rearrangement uses TRBV6-5 and TRBJ1-2, with 7 bases identical to TRBD1. The CDR3 has 11 amino acids. Per the germline V gene, CDR1 is MNHEY and CDR2 is SVGAGI. Trimming took 9 bases from V and 3 from J; bases not matched to a gene: 1. In DNA form, the CDR3 reads TGTGCCAGTACAGGGGACTATGGCTACACCTTC. It encodes CASTGDYGYTF.

The chain is built from TRBV10-3 and TRBJ2-5; 7 positions match TRBD2. V dropped 5 bases and J dropped 0; count of bases not matched to a gene: 6. Per the germline V gene, CDR1 is ENHRY and CDR2 is SYGVKD. This CDR3 comprises 15 residues. DNA for the CDR3: TGTGCCATCAGTAGAACCGGGACTAACCAAGAGACCCAGTACTTC. Translation gives CAISRTGTNQETQYF.

V is TRBV6-5 and J is TRBJ1-6; D unclear. CDR3 length: 12 residues. Germline CDR1 MNHEY, CDR2 SVGAGI. V shed 7 bases and J shed 6 bases, with 7 bases lying between them. CDR3 sequence reads: CASTDGNSPLHF. The CDR3 DNA sequence: TGTGCCAGCACGGACGGTAATTCACCCCTCCACTTT.

This chain connects TRBV7-2 to TRBJ2-1; 10 bases line up with TRBD1. Germline lookup yields CDR1 SGHTA and CDR2 FQGNSA. J lost 2 bases, V lost 4 bases, and 8 bases had no gene match. CDR3 length: 17 residues. The CDR3 here is CASSSNPGQGPYNEQFF. The CDR3 bases are TGTGCCAGCAGCTCTAATCCGGGACAGGGGCCCTACAATGAGCAGTTCTTC.

The V and J genes are TRBV7-2 and TRBJ2-5; D is unresolved. Trimming removed 2 bases at V and 2 bases at J, with 12 bases between. This CDR3 has 15 amino acids. Germline V CDR1 and CDR2: SGHTA, FQGNSA. The CDR3 DNA reads as TGTGCCAGCAGCTTACGGTCGTCCCCTCAAGAGACCCAGTACTTC. The encoded protein is CASSLRSSPQETQYF.

This chain joins TRBV29-1 and TRBJ1-1; D remains unclear. With 8 bases removed from V and 1 base from J, the gap between germline ends came to 17 bases. The CDR3 spans 14 residues. Germline CDR1 is SQVTM and CDR2 is ANQGSEA. DNA for the CDR3: TGCAGCATCTTAGATCCCCCGGGGAACACTGAAGCTTTCTTT. It translates to CSILDPPGNTEAFF.

The genes are TRBV11-1 and TRBJ2-7, with 10 bases lining up with TRBD2. V trimming: 3 bases; J trimming: 7 bases; junction bases outside the gene matches: 9. The CDR3 runs 15 residues. Germline assignment: CDR1 SGHAT and CDR2 FQDESV (reference sequence). In DNA form, the CDR3 reads TGTGCCAGCAGCTTGGGGCCGGGACTAGCGCTTGAGCAGTACTTC. Translation: CASSLGPGLALEQYF.

The CDR3 bases are TGTGCCAGCAGTTGGGCGGAGTACAATGAGCAGTTCTTC. Its translation is CASSWAEYNEQFF. The chain is built from TRBV27 and TRBJ2-1; D remains ambiguous. CDR1 MNHEY and CDR2 SMNVEV come from the germline V gene (reference sequence). The CDR3 covers 13 residues. Trimming removed 4 bases at V and 4 bases at J, with 8 bases between.

This chain uses TRBV6-1 with TRBJ1-1; no clear D gene. This CDR3 has 12 amino acids. Germline V lookup: CDR1 MNHNS, CDR2 SASEGT. V was clipped by 5 bases and J by 5 bases, with 9 bases between them. The DNA of the CDR3 is TGTGCCAGCAGTTTGGGGATAACTGAAGCTTTCTTT. Amino acid sequence: CASSLGITEAFF.

This chain connects TRBV30 to TRBJ1-5, with a weak D call TRBD1 (6 bases). Between the trimmed V and J ends, which lost 0 bases and 3 bases, there was a span of 12 bases. The CDR3 is 15 residues long. Germline V lookup: CDR1 GTSNPN, CDR2 SVGIG (reference sequence). CDR3 amino acids: CAWSVGQSFNQPQHF. CDR3 bases: TGTGCCTGGAGTGTTGGACAGAGTTTCAATCAGCCCCAGCATTTT.

The chain combines TRBV7-9 with TRBJ1-1; 9 nucleotides match TRBD1. The ends lost 6 bases at V and 6 bases at J; junction bases unmatched: 2. There are 12 residues in the CDR3. Germline V lookup: CDR1 SEHNR, CDR2 FQNEAQ (reference sequence). This CDR3 reads CASRGQGPEAFF. CDR3 nucleotide sequence: TGTGCCAGCAGGGGACAGGGCCCTGAAGCTTTCTTT. Complete variable domain (other parts from reference TRBV7-9 and TRBJ1-1): DTGVSQNPRHKITKRGQNVTFRCDPISEHNRLYWYRQTLGQGPEFLTYFQNEAQLEKSRLLSDRFSAERPKGSFSTLEIQRTEQGDSAMYLCASRGQGPEAFFGQGTRLTVV.

This clone was seen a single time. This chain joins TRBV10-3 and TRBJ1-2; no clear D gene. This CDR3 is 14 amino acids long. Trimming cost V 8 bases and J 0 bases, with 13 bases left between them. Germline CDR1 reads ENHRY; CDR2 reads SYGVKD. The CDR3 loop reads CAIGSPEANYGYTF. CDR3 coding DNA: TGTGCCATCGGGTCCCCAGAAGCTAACTATGGCTACACCTTC.

This clone was seen just once. CDR3 region: CASRVAGVHGYTF. The CDR3 coding sequence is TGTGCCAGCAGGGTAGCAGGGGTACATGGCTACACCTTC. This chain joins TRBV28 and TRBJ1-2; perhaps TRBD1 as D (6 bases). V lost 6 bases to trimming and J lost 6 bases, with 14 bases between them. The CDR3 has 13 amino acids. CDR1 is MDHEN, CDR2 SYDVKM, per germline.

The chain couples TRBV6-1 to TRBJ1-1; a weak D match, TRBD1 (5 bases). The V gene lost 5 bases and the J gene lost 0 bases, with 10 bases spanning the gap. Looked up from germline, CDR1 is MNHNS and CDR2 is SASEGT. The CDR3 is 14 residues long. CDR3 amino acids: CASSISGLNTEAFF. The CDR3 DNA reads TGTGCCAGCAGTATCTCAGGGTTGAACACTGAAGCTTTCTTT.

The chain employs TRBV7-6 and TRBJ2-7; unclear D gene. This CDR3 has 12 residues. In germline, CDR1 is SGHVS, CDR2 FNYEAQ. The ends were cut back, 5 bases at V and 4 bases at J, with 9 bases in the middle. CDR3 in DNA: TGTGCCAGCAGCGATGACATTTACGAGCAGTACTTC. Its translation: CASSDDIYEQYF.

The chain has TRBV5-1 and TRBJ2-2; 8 nucleotides match TRBD1. CDR1 and CDR2 (germline): SGHRS, YFSETQ. The CDR3 spans 16 residues. Germline trimming cut 0 bases from V and 5 bases from J; bases unmatched to any gene: 6. The CDR3 nucleotides are TGCGCCAGCAGCTTGGGACAGGGGTCGGGGACCGGGGAGCTGTTTTTT. Translation: CASSLGQGSGTGELFF.

The chain has TRBV14 and TRBJ1-3, with unresolved D. This CDR3 is 17 amino acids long. Germline V gene sequence: CDR1 SGHDN, CDR2 FVKESK. Trimming took off 3 bases at V and 4 bases at J, with 19 bases between the two ends. CDR3 nucleotide sequence: TGTGCCAGCAGCCAGACGACCGGGCGGTCGGGGGGAAACACCATATATTTT. Protein: CASSQTTGRSGGNTIYF. Complete variable domain (other parts from reference TRBV14 and TRBJ1-3): EAGVTQFPSHSVIEKGQTVTLRCDPISGHDNLYWYRRVMGKEIKFLLHFVKESKQDESGMPNNRFLAERTGGTYSTLKVQPAELEDSGVYFCASSQTTGRSGGNTIYFGEGSWLTVV.

The CDR3 sequence is CASSRRQGFSYEQYF. For the CDR3, the DNA is TGCGCCAGCAGCCGGCGACAGGGGTTTTCCTACGAGCAGTACTTC. The chain recombines TRBV4-1 with TRBJ2-7; 8 nucleotides agree with TRBD1. The CDR3 spans 15 residues. The V gene end was trimmed by 4 bases and the J gene end by 1 base; junction bases not matched to a gene: 6. Germline V gives CDR1 MGHRA, CDR2 YSYEKL.

The chain couples TRBV5-1 to TRBJ1-5; TRBD1 is a possible D gene (5 bases). This CDR3 has 15 residues. The V end was cut by 0 bases, the J end by 2 bases, with 9 bases between. Germline V gene data show CDR1 as SGHRS and CDR2 as YFSETQ. CDR3 amino acids: CASSLEGLGNQPQHF. The CDR3 nucleotides read TGCGCCAGCAGCTTGGAGGGGCTTGGCAATCAGCCCCAGCATTTT.

This clone was seen just once. V gene TRBV6-1 combines with J gene TRBJ1-2, with D uncertain. Germline-derived CDR1 and CDR2 are MNHNS and SASEGT. Trimming took off 3 bases at V and 8 bases at J, with 10 bases between the two ends. The length of the CDR3 is 12 residues. CDR3 DNA sequence: TGTGCCAGCAGTGAGCTTGCCGAGGGCTACACCTTC. Its translation is CASSELAEGYTF.

The CDR3 spells CASMFRLNTEAFF. CDR3 sequence (DNA): TGTGCCAGCATGTTCCGGCTGAACACTGAAGCTTTCTTT. V and J are TRBV2 and TRBJ1-1; D unresolved. Per germline, CDR1 SNHLY and CDR2 FYNNEI. CDR3 length: 13 amino acids. Trimming took off 7 bases at V and 0 bases at J, with 9 bases between the two ends.

The genes are TRBV30 and TRBJ1-4; perhaps TRBD1 as D (5 bases). Germline CDR1 and CDR2: GTSNPN and SVGIG (reference sequence). The CDR3 spans 15 residues. Trimming stripped 0 bases from V and 5 bases from J, with 13 bases between. The CDR3 region has the DNA TGTGCCTGGAGTGTAACCCAGGGCCTAAATGAAAAACTGTTTTTT. Its protein product is CAWSVTQGLNEKLFF.